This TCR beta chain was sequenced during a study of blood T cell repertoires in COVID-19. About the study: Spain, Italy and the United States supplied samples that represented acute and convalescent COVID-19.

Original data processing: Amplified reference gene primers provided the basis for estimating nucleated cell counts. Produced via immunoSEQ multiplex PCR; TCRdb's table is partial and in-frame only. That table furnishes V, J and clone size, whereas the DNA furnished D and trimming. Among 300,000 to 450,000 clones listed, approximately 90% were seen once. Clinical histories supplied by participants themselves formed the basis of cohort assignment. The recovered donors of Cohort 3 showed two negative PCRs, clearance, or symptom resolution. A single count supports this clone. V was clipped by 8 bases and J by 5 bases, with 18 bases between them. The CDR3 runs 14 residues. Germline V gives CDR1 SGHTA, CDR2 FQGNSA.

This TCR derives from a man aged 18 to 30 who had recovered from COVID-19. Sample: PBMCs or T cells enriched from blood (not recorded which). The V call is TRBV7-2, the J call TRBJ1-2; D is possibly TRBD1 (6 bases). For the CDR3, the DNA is TGTGCCAGCGCGAGCACAGGGAACGGATATGGCTACACCTTC. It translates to CASASTGNGYGYTF.